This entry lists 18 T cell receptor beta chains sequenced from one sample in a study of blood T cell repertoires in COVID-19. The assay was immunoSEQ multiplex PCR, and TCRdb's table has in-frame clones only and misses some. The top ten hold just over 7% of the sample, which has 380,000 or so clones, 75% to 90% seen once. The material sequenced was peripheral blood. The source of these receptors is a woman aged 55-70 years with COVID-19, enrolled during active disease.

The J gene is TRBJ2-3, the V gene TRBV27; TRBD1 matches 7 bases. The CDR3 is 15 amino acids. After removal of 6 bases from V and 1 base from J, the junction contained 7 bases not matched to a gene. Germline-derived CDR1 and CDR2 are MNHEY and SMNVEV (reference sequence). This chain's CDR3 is CASSNRDSRTDTQYF. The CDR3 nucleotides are TGTGCCAGCAGCAACCGGGACAGTCGCACAGATACGCAGTATTTT.

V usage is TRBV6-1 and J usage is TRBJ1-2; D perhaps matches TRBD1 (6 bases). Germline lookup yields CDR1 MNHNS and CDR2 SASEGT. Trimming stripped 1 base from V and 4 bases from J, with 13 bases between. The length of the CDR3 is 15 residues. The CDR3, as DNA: TGTGCCAGCAGTGAAGTTGTCTCAGGGGCCTATGGCTACACCTTC. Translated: CASSEVVSGAYGYTF.

As DNA, the CDR3 is TGCGCCAGCAGCCTCATCAACGTCAGGGGGTCGCACTATGGCTACACCTTC. Amino acid sequence: CASSLINVRGSHYGYTF. The chain carries TRBV4-1 and TRBJ1-2, with 7 bases fitting TRBD1. V shed 4 bases and J 3 bases; nucleotides not matched to a gene: 14. CDR1 and CDR2 (germline): MGHRA, YSYEKL. The CDR3 is 17 amino acids.

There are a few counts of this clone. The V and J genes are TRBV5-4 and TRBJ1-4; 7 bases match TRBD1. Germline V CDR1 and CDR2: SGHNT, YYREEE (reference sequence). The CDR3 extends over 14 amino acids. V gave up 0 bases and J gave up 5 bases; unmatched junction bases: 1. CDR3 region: CASSLGQGNEKLFF. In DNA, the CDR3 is TGTGCCAGCAGCTTGGGACAGGGAAATGAAAAACTGTTTTTT.

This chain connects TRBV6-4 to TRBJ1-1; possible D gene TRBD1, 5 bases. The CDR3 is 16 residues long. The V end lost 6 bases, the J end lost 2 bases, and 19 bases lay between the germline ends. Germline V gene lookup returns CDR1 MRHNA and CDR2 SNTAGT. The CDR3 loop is CASSERGGTGNTEAFF. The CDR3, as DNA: TGTGCCAGCAGCGAACGGGGGGGAACGGGAAACACTGAAGCTTTCTTT.

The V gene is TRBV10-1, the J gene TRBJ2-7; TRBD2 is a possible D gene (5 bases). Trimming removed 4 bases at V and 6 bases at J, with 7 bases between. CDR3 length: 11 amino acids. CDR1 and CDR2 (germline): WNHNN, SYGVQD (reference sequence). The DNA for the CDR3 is TGCGCCAGCAGTGGAGGGAGCGAGCAGTACTTC. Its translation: CASSGGSEQYF.

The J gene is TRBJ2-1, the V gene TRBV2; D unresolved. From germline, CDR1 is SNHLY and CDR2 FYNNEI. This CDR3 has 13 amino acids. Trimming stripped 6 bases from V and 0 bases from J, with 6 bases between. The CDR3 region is CASRALSYNEQFF. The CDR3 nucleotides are TGTGCCAGCAGGGCTCTCTCCTACAATGAGCAGTTCTTC.

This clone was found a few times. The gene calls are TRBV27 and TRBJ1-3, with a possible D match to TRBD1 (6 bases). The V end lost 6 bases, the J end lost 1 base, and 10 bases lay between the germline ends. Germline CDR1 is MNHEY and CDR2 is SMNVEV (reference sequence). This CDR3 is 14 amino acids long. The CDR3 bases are TGTGCCAGCAGCCCAAGGGGGTCTGGAAACACCATATATTTT. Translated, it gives CASSPRGSGNTIYF.

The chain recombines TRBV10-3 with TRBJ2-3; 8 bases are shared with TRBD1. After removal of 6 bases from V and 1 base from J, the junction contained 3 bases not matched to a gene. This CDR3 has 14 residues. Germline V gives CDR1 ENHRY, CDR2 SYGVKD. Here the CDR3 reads CAIRDRAGTDTQYF. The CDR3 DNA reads TGTGCCATCAGGGACAGGGCCGGCACAGATACGCAGTATTTT.

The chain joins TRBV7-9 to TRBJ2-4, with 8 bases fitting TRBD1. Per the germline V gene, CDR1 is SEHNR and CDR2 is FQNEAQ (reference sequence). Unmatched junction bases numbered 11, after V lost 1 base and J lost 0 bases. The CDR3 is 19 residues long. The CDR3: CASSLGEWTGRRAKNIQYF. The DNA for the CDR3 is TGTGCCAGCAGCTTAGGGGAATGGACAGGGAGGAGAGCCAAAAACATTCAGTACTTC.

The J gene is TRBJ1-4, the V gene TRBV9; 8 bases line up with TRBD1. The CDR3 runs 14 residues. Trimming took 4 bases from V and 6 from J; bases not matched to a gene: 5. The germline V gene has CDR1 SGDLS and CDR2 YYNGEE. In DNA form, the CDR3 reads TGTGCCAGCAGCCATGACAGGGGCGATGAAAAACTGTTTTTT. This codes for CASSHDRGDEKLFF. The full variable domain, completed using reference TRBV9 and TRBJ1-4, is DSGVTQTPKHLITATGQRVTLRCSPRSGDLSVYWYQQSLDQGLQFLIQYYNGEERAKGNILERFSAQQFPDLHSELNLSSLELGDSALYFCASSHDRGDEKLFFGSGTQLSVL.

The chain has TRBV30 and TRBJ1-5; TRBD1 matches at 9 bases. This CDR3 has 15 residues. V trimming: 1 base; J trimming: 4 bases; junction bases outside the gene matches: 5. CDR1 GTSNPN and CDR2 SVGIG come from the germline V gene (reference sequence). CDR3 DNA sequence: TGTGCCTGGAGTGCCCGAGACAGGGGGAATCAGCCCCAGCATTTT. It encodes CAWSARDRGNQPQHF.

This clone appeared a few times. The CDR3 coding sequence is TGTGCCAGCAGCGCCGGGACAGCTTCACCCCTCCACTTT. As protein: CASSAGTASPLHF. The chain couples TRBV9 to TRBJ1-6, with TRBD1 matching over 7 bases. The J segment lost 9 bases and the V segment lost 3 bases, leaving 3 bases of the junction unmatched. There are 13 residues in the CDR3. The germline gives CDR1 SGDLS, CDR2 YYNGEE.

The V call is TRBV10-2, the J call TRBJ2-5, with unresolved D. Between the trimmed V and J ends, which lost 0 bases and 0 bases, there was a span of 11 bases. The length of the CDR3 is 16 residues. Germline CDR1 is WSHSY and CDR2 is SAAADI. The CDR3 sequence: CASSESRVNYQETQYF. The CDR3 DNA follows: TGCGCCAGCAGTGAGTCCCGGGTGAATTACCAAGAGACCCAGTACTTC.

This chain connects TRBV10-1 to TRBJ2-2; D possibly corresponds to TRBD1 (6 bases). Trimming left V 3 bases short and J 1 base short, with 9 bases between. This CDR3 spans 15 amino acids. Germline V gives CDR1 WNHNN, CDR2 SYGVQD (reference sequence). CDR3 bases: TGCGCCAGCAGTGAACGCAGGGGGAACACCGGGGAGCTGTTTTTT. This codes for CASSERRGNTGELFF.

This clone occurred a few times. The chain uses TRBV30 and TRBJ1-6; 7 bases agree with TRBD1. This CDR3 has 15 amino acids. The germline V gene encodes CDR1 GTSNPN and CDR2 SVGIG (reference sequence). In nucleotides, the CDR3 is TGTGCATCCTTAACGGGACAGAGCGGGAATTCACCCCTCCACTTT. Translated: CASLTGQSGNSPLHF. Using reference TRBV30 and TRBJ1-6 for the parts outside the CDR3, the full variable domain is SQTIHQWPATLVQPVGSPLSLECTVEGTSNPNLYWYRQAAGRGLQLLFYSVGIGQISSEVPQNLSASRPQDRQFILSSKKLLLSDSGFYLCASLTGQSGNSPLHFGNGTRLTVT.

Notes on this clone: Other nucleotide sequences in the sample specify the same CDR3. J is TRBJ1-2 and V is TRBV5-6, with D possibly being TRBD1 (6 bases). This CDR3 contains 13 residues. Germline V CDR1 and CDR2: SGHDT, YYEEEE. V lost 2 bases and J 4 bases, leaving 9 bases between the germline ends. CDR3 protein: CASSFTGSYGYTF. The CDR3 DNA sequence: TGTGCCAGCAGCTTCACAGGGAGCTATGGCTACACCTTC.

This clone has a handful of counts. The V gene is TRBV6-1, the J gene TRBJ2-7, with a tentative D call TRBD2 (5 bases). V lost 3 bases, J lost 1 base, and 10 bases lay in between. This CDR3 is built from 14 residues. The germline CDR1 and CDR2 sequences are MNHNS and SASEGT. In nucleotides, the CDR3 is TGTGCCAGCAGTGACACGGGGAATTCCTACGAGCAGTACTTC. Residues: CASSDTGNSYEQYF.